This TCR beta chain was sequenced for a study of blood T cell repertoires in COVID-19. Study in general: Sample material is recorded as cDNA or gDNA derived from T cells, B-cell-depleted T cells, or PBMCs.

The repertoire was sequenced with immunoSEQ multiplex PCR; TCRdb's copy has only in-frame clones and lacks some. The data contain about 370,000 clones, roughly 90% of them singletons. Trimming left V 1 base short and J 5 bases short, with 8 bases between. Germline V gives CDR1 MGHRA, CDR2 YSYEKL. The length of the CDR3 is 13 residues. The genes are TRBV4-1 and TRBJ2-5, with D unclear. The receptor's source is a woman in her twenties or thirties with COVID-19, enrolled during active disease. Sequencing used peripheral blood. The CDR3: CASSQVVRETQYF. Written as DNA, the CDR3 is TGCGCCAGCAGCCAAGTCGTACGGGAGACCCAGTACTTC.